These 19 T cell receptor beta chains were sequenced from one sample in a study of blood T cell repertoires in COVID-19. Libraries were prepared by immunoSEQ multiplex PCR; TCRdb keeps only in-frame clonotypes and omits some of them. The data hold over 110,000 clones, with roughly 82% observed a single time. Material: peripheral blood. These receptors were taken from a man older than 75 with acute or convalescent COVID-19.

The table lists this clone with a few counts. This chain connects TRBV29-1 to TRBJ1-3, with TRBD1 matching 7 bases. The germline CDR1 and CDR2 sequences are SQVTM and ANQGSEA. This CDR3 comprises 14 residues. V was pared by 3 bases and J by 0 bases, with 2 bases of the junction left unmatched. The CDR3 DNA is TGCAGCGTTGATGACAGGGTCTCTGGAAACACCATATATTTT. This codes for CSVDDRVSGNTIYF. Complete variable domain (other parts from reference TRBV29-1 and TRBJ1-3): SAVISQKPSRDICQRGTSLTIQCQVDSQVTMMFWYRQQPGQSLTLIATANQGSEATYESGFVIDKFPISRPNLTFSTLTVSNMSPEDSSIYLCSVDDRVSGNTIYFGEGSWLTVV.

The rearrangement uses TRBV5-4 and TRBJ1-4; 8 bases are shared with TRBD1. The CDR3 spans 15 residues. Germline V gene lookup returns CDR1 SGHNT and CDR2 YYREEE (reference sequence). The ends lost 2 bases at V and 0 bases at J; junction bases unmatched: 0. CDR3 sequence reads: CASSLQGATNEKLFF. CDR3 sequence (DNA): TGTGCCAGCAGCTTACAGGGGGCAACTAATGAAAAACTGTTTTTT.

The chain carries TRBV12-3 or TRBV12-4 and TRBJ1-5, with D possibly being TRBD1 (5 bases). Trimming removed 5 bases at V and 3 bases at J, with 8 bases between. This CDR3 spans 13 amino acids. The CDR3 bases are TGTGCCAGCAGTAAACAGGACAATCAGCCCCAGCATTTT. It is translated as CASSKQDNQPQHF.

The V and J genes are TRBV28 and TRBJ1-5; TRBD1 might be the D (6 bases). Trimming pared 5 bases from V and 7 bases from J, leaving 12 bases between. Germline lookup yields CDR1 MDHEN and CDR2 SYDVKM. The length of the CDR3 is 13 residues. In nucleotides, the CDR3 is TGTGCCAGCAGTCGCGACAGGATACAGCCCCAGCATTTT. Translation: CASSRDRIQPQHF.

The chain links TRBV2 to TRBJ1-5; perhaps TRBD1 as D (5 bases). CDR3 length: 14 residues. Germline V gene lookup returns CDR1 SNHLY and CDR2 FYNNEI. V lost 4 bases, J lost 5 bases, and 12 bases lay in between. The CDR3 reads CASSGQISDQPQHF. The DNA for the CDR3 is TGTGCCAGCAGTGGACAGATCAGCGATCAGCCCCAGCATTTT.

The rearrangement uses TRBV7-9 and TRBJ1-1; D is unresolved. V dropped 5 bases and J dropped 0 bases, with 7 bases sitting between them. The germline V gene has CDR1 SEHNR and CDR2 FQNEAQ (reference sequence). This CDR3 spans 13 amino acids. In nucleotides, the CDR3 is TGTGCCAGCAGCCCGACTGTGAACACTGAAGCTTTCTTT. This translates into CASSPTVNTEAFF.

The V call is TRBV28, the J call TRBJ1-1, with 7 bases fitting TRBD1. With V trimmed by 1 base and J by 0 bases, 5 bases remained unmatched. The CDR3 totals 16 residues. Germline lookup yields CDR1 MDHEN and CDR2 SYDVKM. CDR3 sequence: CASSLSSDRVNTEAFF. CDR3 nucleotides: TGTGCCAGCAGTTTATCCTCCGACAGGGTGAACACTGAAGCTTTCTTT.

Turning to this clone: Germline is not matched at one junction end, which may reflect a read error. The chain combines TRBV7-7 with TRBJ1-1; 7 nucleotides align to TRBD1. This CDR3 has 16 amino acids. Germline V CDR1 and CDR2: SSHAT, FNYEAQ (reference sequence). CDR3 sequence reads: CASSLEYVEGATEAFF. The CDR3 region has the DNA TGTGCTAGCAGCTTAGAATATGTGGAGGGGGCCACTGAAGCTTTCTTT.

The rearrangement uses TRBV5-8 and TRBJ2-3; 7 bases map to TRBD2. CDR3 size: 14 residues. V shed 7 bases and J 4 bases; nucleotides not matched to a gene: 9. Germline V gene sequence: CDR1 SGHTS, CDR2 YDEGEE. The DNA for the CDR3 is TGTGCCAGCTTCCGCGGGGGTTACTCAGATACGCAGTATTTT. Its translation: CASFRGGYSDTQYF.

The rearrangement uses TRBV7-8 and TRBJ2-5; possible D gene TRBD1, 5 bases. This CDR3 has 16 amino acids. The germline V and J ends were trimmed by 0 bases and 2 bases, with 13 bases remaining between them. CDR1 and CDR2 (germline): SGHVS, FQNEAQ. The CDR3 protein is CASSLAPQGSQETQYF. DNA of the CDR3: TGTGCCAGCAGCTTAGCGCCCCAGGGTTCACAAGAGACCCAGTACTTC.

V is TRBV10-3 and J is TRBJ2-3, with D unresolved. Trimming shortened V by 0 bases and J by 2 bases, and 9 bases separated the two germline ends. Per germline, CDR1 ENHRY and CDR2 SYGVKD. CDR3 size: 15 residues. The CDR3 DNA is TGTGCCATCAGTGAGTCGGGCAGTCTCACAGATACGCAGTATTTT. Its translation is CAISESGSLTDTQYF.

CDR3 nucleotides: TGTGCCAGCAGCTTTAGCGGGGCCGGGGCCCAGCATTTT. It is translated as CASSFSGAGAQHF. This rearrangement joins TRBV7-2 to TRBJ1-5; possible D gene TRBD1, 5 bases. The length of the CDR3 is 13 residues. Trimming pared 3 bases from V and 11 bases from J, leaving 14 bases between. Germline assignment: CDR1 SGHTA and CDR2 FQGNSA. Complete variable domain (other parts from reference TRBV7-2 and TRBJ1-5): GAGVSQSPSNKVTEKGKDVELRCDPISGHTALYWYRQSLGQGLEFLIYFQGNSAPDKSGLPSDRFSAERTGGSVSTLTIQRTQQEDSAVYLCASSFSGAGAQHFGDGTRLSIL.

Written as DNA, the CDR3 is TGTGCCAGCAGCGTATGGACTGCTCTTACCTACGAGCAGTACTTC. As protein: CASSVWTALTYEQYF. The chain joins TRBV5-6 to TRBJ2-7; possibly TRBD2 for D (5 bases). CDR1 is SGHDT and CDR2 is YYEEEE in the germline V gene. CDR3 length equals 15 residues. V was cut by 4 bases and J by 2 bases, with 16 bases left in between.

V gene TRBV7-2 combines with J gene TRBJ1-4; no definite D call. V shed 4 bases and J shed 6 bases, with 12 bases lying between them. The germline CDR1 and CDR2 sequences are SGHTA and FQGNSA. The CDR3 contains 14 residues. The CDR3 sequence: CASSSTPNDEKLFF. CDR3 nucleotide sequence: TGTGCCAGCAGCTCGACACCCAACGATGAAAAACTGTTTTTT.

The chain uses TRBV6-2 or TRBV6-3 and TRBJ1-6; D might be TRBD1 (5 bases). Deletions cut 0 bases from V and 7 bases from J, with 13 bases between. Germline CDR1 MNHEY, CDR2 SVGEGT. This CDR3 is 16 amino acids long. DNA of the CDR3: TGTGCCAGCAGTTACTCGCAGGGAAGGATGAATTCACCCCTCCACTTT. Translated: CASSYSQGRMNSPLHF.

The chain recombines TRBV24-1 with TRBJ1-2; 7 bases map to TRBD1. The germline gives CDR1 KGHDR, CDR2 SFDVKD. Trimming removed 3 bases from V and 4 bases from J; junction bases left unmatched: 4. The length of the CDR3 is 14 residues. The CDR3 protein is CATSDVRQGYGYTF. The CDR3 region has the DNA TGTGCCACCAGTGATGTTCGACAGGGCTATGGCTACACCTTC.

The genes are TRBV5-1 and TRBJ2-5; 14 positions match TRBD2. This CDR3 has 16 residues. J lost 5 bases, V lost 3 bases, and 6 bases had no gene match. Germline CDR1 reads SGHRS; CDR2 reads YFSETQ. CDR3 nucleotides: TGCGCCAGCAGCTCGACTAGCGGGGGGGCCGGGGAGACCCAGTACTTC. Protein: CASSSTSGGAGETQYF.

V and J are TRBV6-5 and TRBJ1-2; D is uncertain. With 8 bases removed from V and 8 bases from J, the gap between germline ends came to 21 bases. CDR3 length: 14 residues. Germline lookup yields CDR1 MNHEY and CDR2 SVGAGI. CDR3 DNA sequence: TGTGCCAGCTCCGGTTGGGAGGACGCCGAGGGCTACACCTTC. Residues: CASSGWEDAEGYTF.

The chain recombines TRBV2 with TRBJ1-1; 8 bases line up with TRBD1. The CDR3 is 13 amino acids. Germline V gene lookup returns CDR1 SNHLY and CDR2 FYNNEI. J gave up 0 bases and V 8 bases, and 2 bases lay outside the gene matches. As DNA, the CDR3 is TGTGCCAGCGTGGACAGGGTGAACACTGAAGCTTTCTTT. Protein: CASVDRVNTEAFF.